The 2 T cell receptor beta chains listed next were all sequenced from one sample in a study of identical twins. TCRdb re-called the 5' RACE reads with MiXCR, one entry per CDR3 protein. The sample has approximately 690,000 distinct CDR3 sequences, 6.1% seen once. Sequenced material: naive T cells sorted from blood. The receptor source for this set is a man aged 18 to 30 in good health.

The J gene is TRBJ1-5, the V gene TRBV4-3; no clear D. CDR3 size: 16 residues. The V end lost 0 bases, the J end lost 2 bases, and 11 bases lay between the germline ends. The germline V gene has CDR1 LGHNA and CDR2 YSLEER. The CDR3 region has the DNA TGCGCCAGCAGCCAAGACCGGGGTCTCGGCAATCAGCCCCAGCATTTT. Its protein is CASSQDRGLGNQPQHF.

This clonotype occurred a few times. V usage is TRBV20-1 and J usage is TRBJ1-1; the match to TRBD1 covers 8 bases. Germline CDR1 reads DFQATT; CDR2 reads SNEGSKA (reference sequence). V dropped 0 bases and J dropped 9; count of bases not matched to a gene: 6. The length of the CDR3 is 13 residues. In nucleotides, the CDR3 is TGCAGTGCTAGAGATACAGGGGGAGAGAAAGCTTTCTTT. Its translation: CSARDTGGEKAFF.